In its sample, the clone carrying this T cell receptor (beta chain) was seen a few times. The data are from a study of shared T cell receptors in the human thymus. The germline V gene encodes CDR1 SNHLY and CDR2 FYNNEI. The CDR3 consists of 15 residues. The V gene end was trimmed by 9 bases and the J gene end by 5 bases; junction bases not matched to a gene: 10. The table came from immunoSEQ multiplex PCR; TCRdb's copy has only in-frame clones and leaves some out. There are 650,000 to 950,000 clones in the sample; 70% to 90% occur only once, and around 0.0094% lies in the top ten. The sample was also reused in another study, on human thymus T cells.

The genes are TRBV2 and TRBJ1-5, with 10 nucleotides matching TRBD1. The sequencing input was thymocytes. The TCR sequence derives from a girl under three years old with a congenital heart defect. Here the CDR3 DNA reads TGTGCCAGTACCCGGGACAGGGGACCGTATCAGCCCCAGCATTTT. Residues: CASTRDRGPYQPQHF. Together with reference TRBV2 and TRBJ1-5, the CDR3 gives the full variable domain: EPEVTQTPSHQVTQMGQEVILRCVPISNHLYFYWYRQILGQKVEFLVSFYNNEISEKSEIFDDQFSVERPDGSNFTLKIRSTKLEDSAMYFCASTRDRGPYQPQHFGDGTRLSIL.